Sequencing of this T cell receptor (beta chain) was carried out in a study of blood T cell repertoires in COVID-19. Recruitment covered 25 or so US areas and drew participants whose ages spanned 18 to 89 years. Each exposed participant met a COVID-19 case in the 2 weeks preceding study entry. Germline V CDR1 and CDR2: ENHRY, SYGVKD. There are 13 residues in the CDR3. With 2 bases removed from V and 10 bases from J, the gap between germline ends came to 14 bases. Authors' processing steps: Nucleated cell counts were estimated from reference gene primer amplification. The assay was immunoSEQ multiplex PCR, and TCRdb's table has in-frame clones only and misses some. The V and J calls and the clone size are those of that table, but D and trimming were determined from the DNA. The sample lists fewer than 400,000 clones; roughly nine tenths were seen once.

This receptor was identified in a woman aged 30 to 39 who had been exposed to COVID-19. The specimen was PBMCs or T cells enriched from blood (not recorded which). The gene calls are TRBV10-3 and TRBJ1-2; possibly TRBD1 for D (6 bases). The CDR3 sequence is CAISEGTREVYTF. In DNA, the CDR3 is TGTGCCATCAGTGAGGGGACAAGAGAGGTCTACACCTTC.